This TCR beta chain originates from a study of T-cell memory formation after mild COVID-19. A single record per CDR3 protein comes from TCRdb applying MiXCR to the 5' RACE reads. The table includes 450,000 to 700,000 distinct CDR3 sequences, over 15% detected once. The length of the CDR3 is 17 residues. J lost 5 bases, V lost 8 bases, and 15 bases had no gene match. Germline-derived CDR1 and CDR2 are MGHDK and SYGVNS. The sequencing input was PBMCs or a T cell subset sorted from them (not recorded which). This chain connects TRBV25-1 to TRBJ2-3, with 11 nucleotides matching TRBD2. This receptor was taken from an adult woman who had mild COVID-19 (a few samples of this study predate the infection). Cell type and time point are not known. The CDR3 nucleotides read TGTGCCAGCGGGCACAGACTAGCGGGATTTGGTGGAGATACGCAGTATTTT. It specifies CASGHRLAGFGGDTQYF.